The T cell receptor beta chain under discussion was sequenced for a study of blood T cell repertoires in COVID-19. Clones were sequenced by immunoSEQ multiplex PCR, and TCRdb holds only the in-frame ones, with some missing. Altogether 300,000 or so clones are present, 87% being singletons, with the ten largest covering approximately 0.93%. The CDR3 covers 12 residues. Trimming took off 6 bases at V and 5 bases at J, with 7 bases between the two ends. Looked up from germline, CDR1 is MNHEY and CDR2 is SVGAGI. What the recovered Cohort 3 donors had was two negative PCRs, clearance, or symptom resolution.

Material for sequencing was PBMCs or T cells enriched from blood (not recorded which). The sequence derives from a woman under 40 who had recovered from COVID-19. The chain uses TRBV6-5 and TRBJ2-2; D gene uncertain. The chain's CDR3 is CASSFSTGELFF. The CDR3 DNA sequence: TGTGCCAGCAGCTTCTCGACCGGGGAGCTGTTTTTT.